The clone carrying this T cell receptor (beta chain) has just a few counts. Its antigen remains unidentified. Other DNA sequences in this sample translate to the same CDR3. TCRdb re-called clones from the PCR reads using MiXCR. The data contain roughly 11,000 clones, around 30% of them singletons. This entry comes from a study of metastatic and nonmetastatic thyroid tumors. Study background: It was across blood and tumor or nodule tissue from malignant and benign thyroid patients that repertoires were compared.

Points from the study as a whole: Significantly greater TCR beta diversity was reportedly found in malignant thyroid tumors than in benign nodules (in blood and tumor).

No patient had received any treatment before thyroid surgery. The CDR3 is made up of 15 amino acids. Per germline, CDR1 MNHNS and CDR2 SASEGT. V lost 8 bases to trimming and J lost 1 base; unmatched junction nucleotides: 5. The clonotype comes from a male donor with papillary thyroid cancer or a benign thyroid nodule (not recorded which). Some clones in this sample may be carry-over from other donors' samples. This chain links TRBV6-1 with TRBJ2-6; 7 bases align to TRBD1. The source material was adjacent normal tissue. As DNA, the CDR3 is TGTGCCAGCCGGGCAGGGGGATCTGGGGCCAACGTCCTGACTTTC. Translated, it gives CASRAGGSGANVLTF.